The 7 T cell receptor beta chains given below trace back to one sample, sequenced in a study of OX40 agonist ivuxolimab in advanced cancers. Assay used: immunoSEQ multiplex PCR; TCRdb lists only in-frame clones, some missing. The sample includes around 68,000 clones, around nine tenths of them seen just once. Source: CD4+ or CD8+ T cells sorted from blood, taken in a trial of the OX40 agonist ivuxolimab. The receptors originated from an adult with an advanced solid tumor such as melanoma, head and neck, liver or kidney cancer.

V and J are TRBV7-6 and TRBJ2-7, with 8 positions matching TRBD2. Germline values: CDR1 SGHVS, CDR2 FNYEAQ. The CDR3 is 15 residues long. V shed 1 base, J shed 2 bases, and the junction held 4 bases outside the gene matches. The CDR3: CASSLDSGGPYEQYF. For the CDR3, the DNA is TGTGCCAGCAGCTTAGACAGCGGGGGCCCCTACGAGCAGTACTTC.

The chain couples TRBV7-2 to TRBJ2-5; D is possibly TRBD1 or TRBD2 (6 bases each). Germline CDR1 reads SGHTA; CDR2 reads FQGNSA. Trimming removed 8 bases from V and 1 base from J, with 11 bases in between. The CDR3 totals 13 residues. The CDR3 region has the DNA TGTGCCAGCTCACGGGGGCCCCAAGAGACCCAGTACTTC. Translated: CASSRGPQETQYF.

This clone occurred once. The genes are TRBV11-1 and TRBJ2-1; no clear D gene. The CDR3 is 17 amino acids. Trimming took 2 bases from V and 0 from J, leaving 14 bases between them. Germline assignment: CDR1 SGHAT and CDR2 FQDESV (reference sequence). As DNA, the CDR3 is TGTGCCAGCAGCTTAATCGGCAGATTTAGCTCCTACAATGAGCAGTTCTTC. This codes for CASSLIGRFSSYNEQFF.

The V call is TRBV6-6, the J call TRBJ1-1, with D unclear. V lost 0 bases, J lost 4 bases, and 9 bases lay in between. Germline V lookup: CDR1 MNHNY, CDR2 SVGAGI (reference sequence). This CDR3 contains 14 residues. The CDR3 is CASSYSRISTEAFF. CDR3 nucleotides: TGTGCCAGCAGTTACTCCCGAATTTCCACTGAAGCTTTCTTT.

The gene calls are TRBV12-5 and TRBJ2-1, with D tentatively TRBD1 or TRBD2 (5 bases each). Germline V CDR1 and CDR2: LGHNT, FRNRAP. CDR3 length: 15 residues. The ends were cut back, 5 bases at V and 7 bases at J, with 18 bases in the middle. The CDR3 nucleotides are TGTGCTAGTGGTGGGACGTCTAGGTGGGTGAATGAGCAGTTCTTC. Translation: CASGGTSRWVNEQFF.

This clone was found once. The chain employs TRBV7-2 and TRBJ1-2; D remains unclear. Trimming cost V 0 bases and J 4 bases, with 12 bases left between them. The CDR3 totals 15 residues. Germline assignment: CDR1 SGHTA and CDR2 FQGNSA. CDR3 bases: TGTGCCAGCAGCTTAGCGGGTCAGGCTCCCTATGGCTACACCTTC. Encoded protein: CASSLAGQAPYGYTF.

V gene TRBV11-2 combines with J gene TRBJ2-5; the match to TRBD1 covers 10 bases. CDR1 is SGHAT, CDR2 FQNNGV, per germline. The CDR3 totals 15 residues. Unmatched junction bases numbered 0, after V lost 1 base and J lost 1 base. The CDR3 spells CASSLGDRGQETQYF. The CDR3 DNA is TGTGCCAGCAGCTTAGGGGACAGGGGCCAAGAGACCCAGTACTTC.